A selection of T cell receptor beta chains follows, all from one sample in a study of blood T cell repertoires in COVID-19. Clones were read by immunoSEQ multiplex PCR, and TCRdb kept only the in-frame ones, dropping some. Found here are about 70,000 clones, around 85% of them singletons; the top ten hold approximately 17%. Specimen: peripheral blood. Source of these receptors: a man in his forties or fifties with COVID-19, enrolled during active disease. CDR3s include the opening cysteine and the closing phenylalanine or tryptophan. Fields, in order: J gene, D gene, CDR3 length, clone size, V gene, CDR3 protein, CDR3 DNA. The D gene is left open where the match is weak. Size tells how often a clone was seen (once, few, many) or the class of an expanded clone, and some rows leave it out.

TRBJ1-3	NA	17	NA	TRBV7-2	CASSYAPRMREGNTIYF	TGTGCCAGCAGTTACGCCCCAAGGATGAGGGAAGGAAACACCATATATTTT
TRBJ2-1	NA	13	NA	TRBV5-1	CASSLAEGGEQFF	TGCGCCAGCAGCTTGGCCGAGGGAGGTGAGCAGTTCTTC
TRBJ1-1	NA	15	NA	TRBV5-1	CASSFRGEGNTEAFF	TGCGCCAGCAGCTTCAGGGGTGAGGGGAACACTGAAGCTTTCTTT
TRBJ2-3	NA	14	NA	TRBV24-1	CATSDFAFGDTQYF	TGTGCCACCAGTGATTTTGCGTTCGGAGATACGCAGTATTTT
TRBJ1-3	NA	15	NA	TRBV12-5	CASGPLGGRGNTIYF	TGTGCTAGTGGTCCCCTGGGGGGGCGCGGAAACACCATATATTTT
TRBJ1-2	TRBD1	15	NA	TRBV30	CAWSRRGQEIYGYTF	TGTGCCTGGAGTCGCCGGGGACAGGAAATATATGGCTACACCTTC
TRBJ1-5	TRBD1	15	NA	TRBV4-1	CASSQGTGGNQPQHF	TGCGCCAGCAGCCAGGGGACAGGGGGCAATCAGCCCCAGCATTTT
TRBJ2-5	NA	14	NA	TRBV19	CASSRSRGSATQYF	TGTGCCAGTAGCCGGTCGAGGGGGTCGGCCACCCAGTACTTC
TRBJ2-3	TRBD2	16	NA	TRBV3-1/TRBV3-2	CASSHISGERTDTQYF	TGTGCCAGCAGCCATATTAGCGGGGAGCGCACAGATACGCAGTATTTT
TRBJ2-3	NA	16	NA	TRBV10-3	CAILGFPSGGTDTQYF	TGTGCCATCCTGGGGTTCCCCTCCGGGGGCACAGATACGCAGTATTTT
TRBJ2-1	NA	15	NA	TRBV5-1	CASSLDSSSYNEQFF	TGCGCCAGCAGCTTGGACTCAAGCTCCTACAATGAGCAGTTCTTC
TRBJ1-3	NA	15	few	TRBV3-1/TRBV3-2	CASSQDTRRENTIYF	TGTGCCAGCAGCCAAGATACGAGGAGGGAAAACACCATATATTTT
TRBJ1-4	TRBD1	17	NA	TRBV30	CAWSGGTEFATNEKLFF	TGTGCCTGGAGTGGAGGGACAGAATTTGCAACTAATGAAAAACTGTTTTTT
TRBJ1-1	NA	15	few	TRBV19	CASSIGRLAYTEAFF	TGTGCCAGTAGTATAGGGAGGCTTGCGTACACTGAAGCTTTCTTT
TRBJ2-2	NA	16	NA	TRBV6-4	CASSEGEGANTGELFF	TGTGCCAGCAGTGAAGGCGAGGGCGCGAACACCGGGGAGCTGTTTTTT
TRBJ2-2	NA	13	NA	TRBV19	CASIRAGTGELFF	TGTGCCAGTATCAGGGCCGGCACCGGGGAGCTGTTTTTT
TRBJ1-1	NA	16	NA	TRBV5-6	CASSLGHRVLNTEAFF	TGTGCCAGCAGCTTGGGCCACAGGGTCTTGAACACTGAAGCTTTCTTT
TRBJ2-3	TRBD2	15	NA	TRBV28	CASPPGRGATDTQYF	TGTGCCAGCCCCCCGGGGCGGGGGGCCACAGATACGCAGTATTTT
TRBJ1-3	NA	17	NA	TRBV18	CASSPWQVTSSGNTIYF	TGTGCCAGCTCACCTTGGCAGGTGACGAGCTCTGGAAACACCATATATTTT
TRBJ2-1	NA	16	NA	TRBV7-8	CASSYSISGSKNEQFF	TGTGCCAGCAGTTATTCAATATCCGGGAGCAAAAATGAGCAGTTCTTC
TRBJ1-1	NA	12	NA	TRBV28	CATYDRNTEAFF	TGTGCCACATATGACAGGAACACTGAAGCTTTCTTT
TRBJ1-1	NA	14	NA	TRBV10-3	CAISVDKGFTEAFF	TGTGCCATCAGTGTGGACAAGGGTTTCACTGAAGCTTTCTTT
TRBJ1-6	TRBD1	16	NA	TRBV6-6	CASGSDRGSYNSPLHF	TGTGCCAGCGGATCAGACAGGGGTTCCTATAATTCACCCCTCCACTTT
TRBJ1-2	TRBD1	14	NA	TRBV9	CASRPAGGHYGYTF	TGTGCCAGCAGGCCGGCAGGGGGACACTATGGCTACACCTTC
TRBJ2-7	NA	14	NA	TRBV3-1/TRBV3-2	CASSQGRGGYEQYF	TGTGCCAGCAGCCAAGGTAGGGGGGGATACGAGCAGTACTTC
TRBJ2-7	TRBD1	15	NA	TRBV10-3	CAISDPDRGPNEQYF	TGTGCCATCAGTGATCCGGACAGGGGGCCCAACGAGCAGTACTTC
TRBJ2-7	NA	16	NA	TRBV4-2	CASSQNLDNLSYEQYF	TGTGCCAGCAGCCAAAACCTGGACAATCTCTCCTACGAGCAGTACTTC
TRBJ2-5	NA	14	NA	TRBV6-5	CASRGSGGLETQYF	TGTGCCAGCAGAGGATCCGGGGGGCTTGAGACCCAGTACTTC
TRBJ2-5	TRBD1	14	NA	TRBV7-9	CASSYHRGEETQYF	TGTGCCAGCAGCTACCACAGGGGTGAAGAGACCCAGTACTTC
TRBJ2-3	NA	16	NA	TRBV5-1	CASRPFPGIEADTQYF	TGCGCCAGCAGACCCTTTCCAGGGATAGAAGCTGATACGCAGTATTTT
TRBJ1-6	NA	17	NA	TRBV30	CAWVHGGGTSYNSPLHF	TGTGCCTGGGTACACGGGGGGGGGACCTCCTATAATTCACCCCTCCACTTT
TRBJ2-7	NA	12	once	TRBV2	CASSERGYEQYF	TGTGCCAGCAGTGAAAGGGGCTACGAGCAGTACTTC
TRBJ2-2	TRBD1	17	NA	TRBV28	CASSPLRQGGITGELFF	TGTGCCAGCAGTCCCCTTCGACAGGGGGGCATTACCGGGGAGCTGTTTTTT
TRBJ1-2	NA	12	NA	TRBV29-1	CSVGEPGYGYTF	TGCAGCGTTGGTGAGCCCGGCTATGGCTACACCTTC
TRBJ1-3	NA	13	few	TRBV5-1	CASHDSSGNTIYF	TGCGCCAGCCACGACAGTTCCGGAAACACCATATATTTT
TRBJ1-3	NA	15	NA	TRBV6-5	CASSYSGGPGNTIYF	TGTGCCAGCAGTTACTCGGGGGGGCCGGGAAACACCATATATTTT
TRBJ2-7	NA	11	NA	TRBV5-1	CARVTGYEQYF	TGCGCCAGGGTGACGGGCTACGAGCAGTACTTC
TRBJ1-6	TRBD1	16	NA	TRBV9	CASRYRQGDYNSPLHF	TGTGCCAGCAGATATAGACAGGGTGATTATAATTCACCCCTCCACTTT
TRBJ2-1	NA	16	NA	TRBV29-1	CSVRLLADSSYNEQFF	TGCAGCGTTCGACTCCTAGCGGACAGCTCCTACAATGAGCAGTTCTTC
TRBJ2-5	TRBD2	17	NA	TRBV3-1/TRBV3-2	CASSQDRDGGARETQYF	TGTGCCAGCAGCCAAGATCGGGACGGGGGGGCCCGGGAGACCCAGTACTTC
TRBJ2-5	NA	15	NA	TRBV9	CASSMEGQGIETQYF	TGTGCCAGCAGCATGGAAGGGCAGGGGATAGAGACCCAGTACTTC
TRBJ2-3	TRBD1	15	NA	TRBV5-6	CASSPGTGSTDTQYF	TGTGCCAGCAGTCCCGGGACAGGCAGCACAGATACGCAGTATTTT
TRBJ1-6	NA	13	NA	TRBV3-1/TRBV3-2	CASSANRNSPLHF	TGTGCCAGCAGCGCCAACAGGAATTCACCCCTCCACTTT
TRBJ2-3	NA	13	NA	TRBV10-3	CAIRGTGSDTQYF	TGTGCCATCAGGGGTACAGGGTCGGATACGCAGTATTTT
TRBJ2-7	TRBD2	13	NA	TRBV2	CASSEGGVYEQYF	TGTGCCAGCAGTGAGGGGGGGGTGTACGAGCAGTACTTC
TRBJ1-5	NA	14	NA	TRBV6-1	CASSEAPTVGQKHF	TGTGCCAGCAGTGAAGCGCCTACCGTGGGGCAGAAACATTTT
TRBJ2-7	NA	14	NA	TRBV6-5	CASSYKRRAYEQYF	TGTGCCAGCAGTTACAAGAGAAGAGCCTACGAGCAGTACTTC
TRBJ2-7	TRBD1	13	NA	TRBV19	CASSRTGATEQYF	TGTGCCAGTAGTCGGACAGGGGCCACTGAGCAGTACTTC
TRBJ1-6	TRBD1	16	NA	TRBV28	CASSSWTGSSNSPLHF	TGTGCCAGCAGTTCCTGGACAGGGAGTTCTAATTCACCCCTCCACTTT
TRBJ1-3	NA	15	NA	TRBV6-1	CASSEGSSSGNTIYF	TGTGCCAGCAGTGAAGGTTCGAGCTCTGGAAACACCATATATTTT
TRBJ2-5	NA	13	NA	TRBV6-2/TRBV6-3	CASSRGMGETQYF	TGTGCCAGCAGTCGGGGAATGGGAGAGACCCAGTACTTC
TRBJ2-7	TRBD1	12	NA	TRBV4-1	CASSQDRGQQYF	TGCGCCAGCAGCCAAGATAGGGGGCAGCAGTACTTC
TRBJ2-3	NA	14	once	TRBV30	CAFRNPGLTDTQYF	TGTGCCTTCCGAAACCCGGGACTCACAGATACGCAGTATTTT
TRBJ2-2	NA	15	NA	TRBV9	CASSVVGVHTGELFF	TGTGCCAGCAGCGTAGTAGGAGTCCACACCGGGGAGCTGTTTTTT
TRBJ2-3	NA	14	NA	TRBV5-4	CASSSLGATDTQYF	TGTGCCAGCAGCTCCCTGGGGGCCACAGATACGCAGTATTTT
TRBJ2-1	TRBD1	13	NA	TRBV9	CASSASTGFEQFF	TGTGCCAGCAGCGCCTCGACAGGGTTTGAGCAGTTCTTC
TRBJ2-7	NA	15	NA	TRBV7-9	CASSLHSPGNYEQYF	TGTGCCAGCAGCTTGCACTCCCCAGGGAACTACGAGCAGTACTTC